The clone carrying this TCR beta chain came up a few times. Per the original data handling: Estimates of nucleated cell counts were drawn from the amplification of reference gene primers. The data were produced by immunoSEQ multiplex PCR, yet TCRdb's version contains in-frame clones alone and is incomplete. V, J and clone size are taken as reported in that table, and D and trimming were inferred from the DNA itself. The data contain under 130,000 clones, 81% of them singletons. This sample was included in a study of blood T cell repertoires in COVID-19. Study summary: Samples representing acute and convalescent COVID-19 were sourced from the United States, Italy and Spain. Sample material is recorded as cDNA or gDNA derived from T cells, B-cell-depleted T cells, or PBMCs.

V was trimmed by 6 bases and J by 4 bases, leaving 6 bases between them. This CDR3 comprises 11 residues. Germline CDR1 and CDR2: SEHNR and FQNEAQ (reference sequence). The chain has TRBV7-9 and TRBJ1-2; D is uncertain. This clonotype was obtained from a man older than 75 with acute or convalescent COVID-19. Input material: peripheral blood. The DNA of the CDR3 is TGTGCCAGCAGTGGACTCTATGGCTACACCTTC. Translating gives CASSGLYGYTF.